This T cell receptor beta chain comes out of a study of blood T cell repertoires in COVID-19. Study-level information: PBMCs, B-cell-depleted T cells, or T cells provided the cDNA or gDNA that made up the material.

Using immunoSEQ multiplex PCR, the repertoire was profiled, and TCRdb retains in-frame clones only, with some absent. The table has around 110,000 clones, 70% to 85% seen once. The TCR sequence derives from a man aged 65 to 79 with active or convalescent COVID-19. Sample: peripheral blood.

The CDR3 DNA sequence: TGTGCCAGCAGCTCGGGAGGGACTATCGGAAAACTGTTTTTT. This gives the protein CASSSGGTIGKLFF. This sequence joins TRBV11-3 and TRBJ1-4; D perhaps matches TRBD1 (5 bases). Trimming cost V 4 bases and J 10 bases, with 16 bases left between them. The length of the CDR3 is 14 residues. Germline V lookup: CDR1 SGHNT, CDR2 YENEEA.